Sequencing of this TCR beta chain was carried out in a study of PD-1 blockade in classical Hodgkin lymphoma. Study-level points and caveats: Exclusion was the outcome for patients who began nivolumab under 1 year after ASCT.

Time point noted: cycle 4 day 1 (C4D1), after five to seven weeks of nivolumab. After autologous stem cell transplantation all patients relapsed, and prior brentuximab vedotin exposure differed between cohorts. Complete response, partial response or progressive disease were the best responses. On this clone: What it binds is not known.

Germline loops: CDR1 SGHTA, CDR2 FQGNSA. V lost 5 bases and J lost 4, with 14 bases in between. The CDR3 length is 15 residues. TCRdb's copy holds only in-frame clones and misses some; the assay was immunoSEQ multiplex PCR. The repertoire holds 50,000 to 65,000 clones, with about 90% as singletons. The origin of this receptor is a human donor with classical Hodgkin lymphoma. The rearrangement joins TRBV7-2 to TRBJ2-2, with D possibly TRBD1 on 5 matching bases. This material consisted of peripheral blood mononuclear cells (PBMCs), taken before the fourth cycle of nivolumab. CDR3 sequence: CASSLKGLGTGELFF. CDR3 DNA sequence: TGTGCCAGCAGCCTTAAGGGGCTCGGCACCGGGGAGCTGTTTTTT.